The clone carrying this T cell receptor beta chain occurred once. The entry originates in a study of blood T cell repertoires in COVID-19. Study background: Sources were T cells, B-cell-depleted T cells, or PBMCs; the material itself was cDNA or gDNA.

Authors' analysis steps: Estimated nucleated cell counts came from reference gene primer amplification. TCRdb's table, derived via immunoSEQ multiplex PCR, lists solely in-frame clones and lacks some. V, J and clone size reflect that table, while D and trimming were determined from the DNA. Of 200,000 to 250,000 clones listed, 87% are singletons. This receptor was identified in a man between 18 and 29 years old with active or convalescent COVID-19. The material sequenced was peripheral blood.

The CDR3 DNA sequence: TGTGCCAGCAGCGTAAACAGTATAGCGGCAGGCTACACCTTC. Translating gives CASSVNSIAAGYTF. V is TRBV9 and J is TRBJ1-2; no clear D gene. Germline CDR1 SGDLS, CDR2 YYNGEE. This CDR3 has 14 amino acids. Trimming removed 1 base from V and 8 bases from J, with 15 bases in between.